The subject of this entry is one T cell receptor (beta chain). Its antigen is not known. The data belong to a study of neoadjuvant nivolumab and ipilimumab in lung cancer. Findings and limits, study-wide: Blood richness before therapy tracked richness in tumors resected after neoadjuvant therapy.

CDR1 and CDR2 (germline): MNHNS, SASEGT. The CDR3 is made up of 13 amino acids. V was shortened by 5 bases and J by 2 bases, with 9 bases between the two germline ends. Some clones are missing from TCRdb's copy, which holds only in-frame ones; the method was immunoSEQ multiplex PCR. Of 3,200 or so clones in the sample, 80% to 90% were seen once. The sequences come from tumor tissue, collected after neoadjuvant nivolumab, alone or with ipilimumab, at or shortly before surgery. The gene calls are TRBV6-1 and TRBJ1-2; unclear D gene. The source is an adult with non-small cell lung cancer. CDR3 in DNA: TGTGCCAGCAGTAACTACGGAAACTATGGCTACACCTTC. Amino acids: CASSNYGNYGYTF.